A selection of T cell receptor beta chains follows, all from one sample in a study of blood T cells in healthy people across ages. TCRdb itself ran the 5' RACE reads through MiXCR, one entry per CDR3 protein. Of about 1 million distinct CDR3 sequences detected, almost 25% appear once; the ten largest clones hold 0.65% to 0.75%. Another study also made use of these data, one on T cells of mothers and their children.

The specimen sequenced was blood. The origin of the receptors is a girl aged 2 to 10 in good health. The CDR3 runs from the conserved cysteine through the conserved F or W. The D gene is left open where the match is weak. Not all rows give a size; the values are once, few, many and, for expanded clones, a class.

V gene	clone size	J gene	D gene	CDR3 protein	CDR3 DNA
TRBV11-2	NA	TRBJ2-3	NA	CASSLEWDLDTQYF	TGTGCCAGCAGCTTGGAATGGGATTTAGATACGCAGTATTTT
TRBV11-2	few	TRBJ1-2	TRBD1	CASSAEGQGDYGYTF	TGTGCCAGCAGCGCCGAAGGACAGGGGGACTATGGCTACACCTTC
TRBV7-7	NA	TRBJ2-2	TRBD2	CASSLGTSGLGGELFF	TGTGCTAGCAGCCTCGGGACTAGCGGGCTCGGCGGGGAGCTGTTTTTT
TRBV29-1	NA	TRBJ2-1	TRBD2	CSALAEVYNEQFF	TGCAGCGCGCTAGCGGAAGTCTACAATGAGCAGTTCTTC
TRBV28	few	TRBJ2-1	TRBD1	CAGSGTGVYNEQFF	TGTGCCGGATCCGGGACAGGAGTTTACAACGAGCAGTTCTTC
TRBV6-5	NA	TRBJ2-5	TRBD2	CASSYSMPPLAGEHQETQYF	TGTGCCAGCAGTTACTCGATGCCCCCACTAGCGGGGGAACACCAAGAGACCCAGTACTTC
TRBV15	once	TRBJ2-5	TRBD2	CATSNKRTSYQETQYF	TGTGCCACCAGCAACAAACGGACTAGTTACCAAGAGACCCAGTACTTC
TRBV28	few	TRBJ2-1	TRBD2	CASSLFGLAGWNEQFF	TGTGCCAGCAGTTTATTTGGACTAGCGGGATGGAATGAGCAGTTCTTC
TRBV7-2	NA	TRBJ2-5	TRBD2	CASSFQAGGETQYF	TGTGCCAGCAGCTTCCAAGCGGGGGGGGAGACCCAGTACTTC
TRBV7-2	many	TRBJ1-2	NA	CASSLASREDGYTF	TGTGCCAGCAGCTTAGCAAGCAGGGAGGATGGCTACACCTTC
TRBV4-2	NA	TRBJ2-1	NA	CASSQYLSGIEQFF	TGTGCCAGCAGCCAATACCTTAGCGGCATTGAGCAGTTCTTC
TRBV29-1	NA	TRBJ1-5	NA	CSVDLGRNQPQHF	TGCAGCGTTGATTTGGGGAGGAATCAGCCCCAGCATTTT
TRBV7-9	NA	TRBJ2-3	TRBD2	CASSFGRSDTQYF	TGTGCCAGCAGCTTCGGGAGGTCAGATACGCAGTATTTT
TRBV7-3	few	TRBJ2-1	NA	CASSSPLTSSYNEQFF	TGTGCCAGCAGCTCGCCTTTAACGAGCTCCTACAATGAGCAGTTCTTC
TRBV20-1	NA	TRBJ2-5	NA	CSAQNQRLGRFETQYF	TGCAGTGCTCAAAATCAGAGACTAGGACGATTTGAGACCCAGTACTTC
TRBV25-1	few	TRBJ2-5	TRBD1	CASSGMTGQETQYF	TGTGCCAGCAGTGGGATGACAGGGCAAGAGACCCAGTACTTC
TRBV29-1	NA	TRBJ1-2	NA	CSVEGGNGYTF	TGCAGCGTTGAAGGCGGGAATGGCTACACCTTC
TRBV4-1	NA	TRBJ1-2	NA	CASSPRSLGLMYGYTF	TGCGCCAGCAGCCCGAGAAGTTTGGGTTTAATGTATGGCTACACCTTC
TRBV7-6	NA	TRBJ2-7	TRBD1	CASSPTTGTETYEQYF	TGTGCCAGCAGCCCCACCACCGGGACAGAGACCTACGAGCAGTACTTC
TRBV24-1	few	TRBJ2-1	TRBD2	CATSVSGGYNEQFF	TGTGCCACCAGTGTCTCGGGGGGGTACAATGAGCAGTTCTTC
TRBV2	NA	TRBJ2-7	NA	CASSGLGGAGEQYF	TGTGCCAGCAGTGGGCTAGGCGGCGCGGGCGAGCAGTACTTC
TRBV29-1	NA	TRBJ2-3	NA	CSVERADTQYF	TGCAGCGTTGAGCGGGCAGATACGCAGTATTTT
TRBV29-1	few	TRBJ2-1	NA	CSVEEFSYNEQFF	TGCAGCGTTGAAGAGTTCTCCTACAATGAGCAGTTCTTC
TRBV5-6	NA	TRBJ2-7	NA	CASSVEGHEQYF	TGTGCCAGCAGCGTGGAGGGGCACGAGCAGTACTTC
TRBV20-1	NA	TRBJ2-1	NA	CSASFPSGRAYNEQFF	NA
TRBV15	NA	TRBJ1-3	NA	CATSRVAGEDGNTIYF	TGTGCCACCAGCAGAGTGGCAGGGGAAGATGGAAACACCATATATTTT
TRBV27	NA	TRBJ1-5	NA	CASSRATGLSNQPQHF	TGTGCCAGCAGCCGGGCTACAGGGTTAAGCAATCAGCCCCAGCATTTT
TRBV29-1	NA	TRBJ1-1	NA	CSVVTGVTEAFF	TGCAGCGTTGTGACAGGTGTCACTGAAGCTTTCTTT
TRBV20-1	NA	TRBJ2-3	TRBD2	CSAGTGTNLGGDTQYF	TGCAGTGCTGGTACCGGGACTAACCTCGGGGGGGATACGCAGTATTTT
TRBV29-1	few	TRBJ2-1	NA	CSVAAQGTYNEQFF	TGCAGCGTTGCGGCGCAGGGGACCTACAATGAGCAGTTCTTC
TRBV10-3	few	TRBJ2-1	TRBD2	CAISPQTSGRANEQFF	TGTGCCATCAGCCCCCAGACTAGCGGGAGGGCCAATGAGCAGTTCTTC
TRBV20-1	NA	TRBJ2-7	NA	CSATPRDSYKQYF	TGCAGTGCTACCCCCCGGGACTCCTACAAGCAGTACTTC
TRBV20-1	NA	TRBJ1-5	NA	CSARDGEDQPQHF	TGCAGTGCTAGAGATGGAGAAGACCAGCCCCAGCATTTT
TRBV11-1	NA	TRBJ2-1	NA	CASSSSRTIYEQFF	TGTGCCAGCAGCTCCTCCCGGACTATCTATGAGCAGTTCTTC
TRBV20-1	NA	TRBJ2-7	TRBD2	CSAKTSGYYEQYF	TGCAGTGCAAAGACTAGCGGGTACTACGAGCAGTACTTC